This TCR beta chain was retrieved from a study of blood T cell repertoires in COVID-19. Study-level information: Acute-phase and convalescent COVID-19 samples originated in the United States, Italy and Spain. Nucleic acid was either cDNA or gDNA, and it came from T cells, B-cell-depleted T cells, or PBMCs.

This CDR3 region has 16 residues. V gave up 4 bases and J gave up 4 bases, with 18 bases separating them. CDR1 SGHRS and CDR2 YFSETQ come from the germline V gene. Per the authors' pipeline: Reference gene primer amplification gave nucleated cell count estimates. Libraries were prepared by immunoSEQ multiplex PCR; TCRdb keeps only in-frame clonotypes and omits some of them. That table furnishes V, J and clone size, whereas the DNA furnished D and trimming. The repertoire holds 84,000 or so clones, with roughly 77% as singletons. The sequence derives from a human donor in a cohort sampled during active COVID-19. The chain couples TRBV5-1 to TRBJ1-3, with D unclear. Sequencing was performed on peripheral blood. CDR3 sequence: CASSSNLLTYGNTIYF. The CDR3 nucleotides are TGCGCCAGCAGCAGCAACCTTCTGACATACGGAAACACCATATATTTT.